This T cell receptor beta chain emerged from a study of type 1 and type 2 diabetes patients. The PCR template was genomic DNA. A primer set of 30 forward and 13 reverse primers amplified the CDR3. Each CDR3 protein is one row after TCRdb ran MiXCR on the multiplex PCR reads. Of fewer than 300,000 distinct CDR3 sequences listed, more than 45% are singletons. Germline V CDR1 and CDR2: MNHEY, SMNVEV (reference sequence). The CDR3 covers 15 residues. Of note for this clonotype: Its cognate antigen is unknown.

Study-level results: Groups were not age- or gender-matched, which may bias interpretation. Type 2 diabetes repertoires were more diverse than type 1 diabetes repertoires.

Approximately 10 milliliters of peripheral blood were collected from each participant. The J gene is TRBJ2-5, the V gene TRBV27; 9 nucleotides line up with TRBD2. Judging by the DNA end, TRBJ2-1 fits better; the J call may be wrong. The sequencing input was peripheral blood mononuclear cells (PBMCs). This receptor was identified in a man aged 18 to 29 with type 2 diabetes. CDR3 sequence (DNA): TGTGCCAGCAGTTTACGGCGGGGGGGCGACAATGAGCAGTTCTTC. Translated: CASSLRRGGDNEQFF.